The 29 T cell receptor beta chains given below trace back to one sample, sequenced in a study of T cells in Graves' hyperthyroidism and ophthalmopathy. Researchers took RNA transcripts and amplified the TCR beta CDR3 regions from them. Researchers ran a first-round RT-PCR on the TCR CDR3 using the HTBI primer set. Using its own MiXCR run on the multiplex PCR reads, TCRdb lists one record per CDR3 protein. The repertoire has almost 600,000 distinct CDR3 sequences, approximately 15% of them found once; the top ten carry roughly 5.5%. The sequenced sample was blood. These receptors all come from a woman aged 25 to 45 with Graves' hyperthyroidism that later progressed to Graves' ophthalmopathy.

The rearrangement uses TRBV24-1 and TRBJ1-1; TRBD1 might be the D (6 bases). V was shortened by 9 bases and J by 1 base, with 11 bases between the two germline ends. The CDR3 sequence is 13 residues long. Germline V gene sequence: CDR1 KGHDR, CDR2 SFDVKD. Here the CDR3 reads CATLGAANTEAFF. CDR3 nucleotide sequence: TGTGCCACCCTGGGGGCAGCGAACACTGAAGCTTTCTTT.

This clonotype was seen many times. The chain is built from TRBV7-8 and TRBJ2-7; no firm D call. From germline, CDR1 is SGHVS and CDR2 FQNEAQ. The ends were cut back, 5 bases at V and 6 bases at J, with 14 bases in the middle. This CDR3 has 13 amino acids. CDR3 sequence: CASSLSRSSEQYF. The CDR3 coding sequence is TGTGCCAGCAGCCTAAGTCGGAGTAGCGAGCAGTACTTC.

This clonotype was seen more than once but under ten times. CDR3 nucleotide sequence: TGTGCCTGGAACAGGGAGGCTGAAGCTTTCTTT. It translates to CAWNREAEAFF. The chain carries TRBV30 and TRBJ1-1; TRBD1 is a possible D gene (6 bases). Trimming stripped 4 bases from V and 6 bases from J, with 9 bases between. This CDR3 region has 11 residues. The germline V gene has CDR1 GTSNPN and CDR2 SVGIG (reference sequence).

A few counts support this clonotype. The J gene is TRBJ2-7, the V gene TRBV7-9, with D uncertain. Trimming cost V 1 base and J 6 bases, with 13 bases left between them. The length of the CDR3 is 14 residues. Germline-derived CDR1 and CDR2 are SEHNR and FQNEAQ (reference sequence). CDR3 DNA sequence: TGTGCCAGCAGCTTAGGGGCCACCGGTTTCGAGCAGTACTTC. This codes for CASSLGATGFEQYF.

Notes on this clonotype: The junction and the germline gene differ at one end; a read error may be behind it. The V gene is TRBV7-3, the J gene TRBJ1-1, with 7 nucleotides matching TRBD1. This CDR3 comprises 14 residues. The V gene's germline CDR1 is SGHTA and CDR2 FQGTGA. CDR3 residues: CASSSGQMNTEVFF. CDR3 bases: TGTGCCAGCAGCTCGGGACAGATGAACACTGAAGTTTTCTTT.

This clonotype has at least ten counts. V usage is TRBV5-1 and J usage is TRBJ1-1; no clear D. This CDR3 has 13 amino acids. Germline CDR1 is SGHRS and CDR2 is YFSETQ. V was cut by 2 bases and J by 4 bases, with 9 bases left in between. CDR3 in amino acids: CASSLESSTEAFF. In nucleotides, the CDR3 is TGCGCCAGCAGCTTAGAGAGTAGCACTGAAGCTTTCTTT.

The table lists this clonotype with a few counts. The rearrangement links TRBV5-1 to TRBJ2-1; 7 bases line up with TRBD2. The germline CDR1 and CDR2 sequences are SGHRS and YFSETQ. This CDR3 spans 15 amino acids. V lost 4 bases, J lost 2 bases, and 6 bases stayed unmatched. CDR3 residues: CASSVSGVAYNEQFF. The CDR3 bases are TGCGCCAGCAGCGTGAGCGGGGTTGCCTACAATGAGCAGTTCTTC.

The CDR3 region is CASTPGGGGSNQPQHF. For the CDR3, the DNA is TGTGCCAGTACCCCCGGGGGGGGGGGGAGCAATCAGCCCCAGCATTTT. The chain recombines TRBV19 with TRBJ1-5; tentatively, D is TRBD1 (5 bases). Germline V gene sequence: CDR1 LNHDA, CDR2 SQIVND (reference sequence). The CDR3 covers 16 residues. Between the trimmed V and J ends, which lost 7 bases and 1 base, there was a span of 17 bases.

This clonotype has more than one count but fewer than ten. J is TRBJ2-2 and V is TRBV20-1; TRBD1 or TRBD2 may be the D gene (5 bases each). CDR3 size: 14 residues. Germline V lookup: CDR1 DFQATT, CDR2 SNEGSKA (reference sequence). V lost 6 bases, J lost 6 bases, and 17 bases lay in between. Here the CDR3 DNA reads TGCAGTGCCCGCCGGGGCCTCGTGTCCGGGGAGCTGTTTTTT. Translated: CSARRGLVSGELFF.

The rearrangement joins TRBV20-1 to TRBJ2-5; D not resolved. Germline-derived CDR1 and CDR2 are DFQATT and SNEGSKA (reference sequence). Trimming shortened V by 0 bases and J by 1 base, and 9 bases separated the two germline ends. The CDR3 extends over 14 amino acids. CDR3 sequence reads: CSARDPTAQETQYF. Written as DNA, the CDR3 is TGCAGTGCTAGAGATCCAACAGCCCAAGAGACCCAGTACTTC.

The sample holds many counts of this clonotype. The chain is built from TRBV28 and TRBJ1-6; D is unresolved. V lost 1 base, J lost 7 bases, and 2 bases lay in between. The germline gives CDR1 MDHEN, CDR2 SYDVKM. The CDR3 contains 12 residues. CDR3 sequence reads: CASSLFNSPLHF. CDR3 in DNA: TGTGCCAGCAGTTTATTCAATTCACCCCTCCACTTT.

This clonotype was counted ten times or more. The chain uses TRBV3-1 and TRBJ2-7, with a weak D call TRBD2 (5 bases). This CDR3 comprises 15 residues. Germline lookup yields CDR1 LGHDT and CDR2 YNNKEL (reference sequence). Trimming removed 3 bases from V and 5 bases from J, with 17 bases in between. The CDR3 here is CASSQRYLEVHEQYF. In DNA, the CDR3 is TGTGCCAGCAGCCAGCGGTATTTGGAGGTGCACGAGCAGTACTTC.

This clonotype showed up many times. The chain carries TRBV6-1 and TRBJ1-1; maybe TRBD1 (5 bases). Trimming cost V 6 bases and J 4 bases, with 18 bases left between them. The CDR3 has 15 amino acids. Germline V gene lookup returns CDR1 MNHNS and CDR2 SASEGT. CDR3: CASRELLGLRTEAFF. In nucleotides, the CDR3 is TGTGCCAGCAGGGAACTCTTGGGACTCCGCACTGAAGCTTTCTTT.

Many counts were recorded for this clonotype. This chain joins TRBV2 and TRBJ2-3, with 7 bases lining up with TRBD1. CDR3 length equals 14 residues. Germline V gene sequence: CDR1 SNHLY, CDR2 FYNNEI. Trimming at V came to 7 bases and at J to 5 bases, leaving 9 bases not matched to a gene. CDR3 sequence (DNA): TGTGCCAGCACCAGGGACAGTGGGAAAGATACGCAGTATTTT. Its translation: CASTRDSGKDTQYF.

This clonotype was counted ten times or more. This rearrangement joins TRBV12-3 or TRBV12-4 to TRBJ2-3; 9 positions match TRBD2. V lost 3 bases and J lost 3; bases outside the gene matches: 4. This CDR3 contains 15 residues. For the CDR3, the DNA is TGTGCCAGCAGTTTGAGCCTAGCGGGAACAGATACGCAGTATTTT. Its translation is CASSLSLAGTDTQYF.

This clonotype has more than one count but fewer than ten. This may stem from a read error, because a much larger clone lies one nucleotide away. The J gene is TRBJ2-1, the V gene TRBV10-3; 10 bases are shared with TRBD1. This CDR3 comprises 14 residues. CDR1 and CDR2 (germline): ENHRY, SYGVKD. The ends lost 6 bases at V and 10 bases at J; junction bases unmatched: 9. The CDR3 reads CAIRTGTGANEQFF. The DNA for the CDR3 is TGTGCCATCAGGACCGGGACAGGGGCCAACGAGCAGTTCTTC.

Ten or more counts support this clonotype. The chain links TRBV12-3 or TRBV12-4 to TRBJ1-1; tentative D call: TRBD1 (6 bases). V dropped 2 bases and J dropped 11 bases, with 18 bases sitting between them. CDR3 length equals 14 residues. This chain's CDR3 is CASSLSGQSMKAFF. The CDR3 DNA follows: TGTGCCAGCAGTTTAAGCGGACAGTCCATGAAGGCTTTCTTT.

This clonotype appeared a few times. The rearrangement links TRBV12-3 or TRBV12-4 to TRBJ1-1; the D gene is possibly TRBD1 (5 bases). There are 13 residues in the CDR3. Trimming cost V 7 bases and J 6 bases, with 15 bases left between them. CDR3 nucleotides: TGTGCCAGCACCCGGGGGAGTGGCGCTGAAGCTTTCTTT. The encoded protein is CASTRGSGAEAFF.

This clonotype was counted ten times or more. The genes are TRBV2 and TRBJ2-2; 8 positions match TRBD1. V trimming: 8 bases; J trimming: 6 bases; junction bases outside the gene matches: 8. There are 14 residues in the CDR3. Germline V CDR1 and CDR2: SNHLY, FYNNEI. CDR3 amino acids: CASSGQGDAGELFF. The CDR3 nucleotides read TGTGCCAGCTCCGGACAGGGCGATGCCGGGGAGCTGTTTTTT.

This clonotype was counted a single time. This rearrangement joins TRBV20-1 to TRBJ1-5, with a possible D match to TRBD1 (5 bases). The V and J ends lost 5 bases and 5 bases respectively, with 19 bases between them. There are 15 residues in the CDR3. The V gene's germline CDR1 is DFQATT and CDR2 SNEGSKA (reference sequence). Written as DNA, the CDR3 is TGCAGTGCTCCCTCGCGGGGCAGGGATGATCAGCCCCAGCATTTT. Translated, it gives CSAPSRGRDDQPQHF.

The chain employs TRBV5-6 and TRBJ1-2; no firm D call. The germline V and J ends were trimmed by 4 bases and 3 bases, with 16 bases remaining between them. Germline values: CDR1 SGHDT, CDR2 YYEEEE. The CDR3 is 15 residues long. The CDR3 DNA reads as TGTGCCAGCAGCCCCCGGGGAGGGTCCCACTATGGCTACACCTTC. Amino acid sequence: CASSPRGGSHYGYTF.

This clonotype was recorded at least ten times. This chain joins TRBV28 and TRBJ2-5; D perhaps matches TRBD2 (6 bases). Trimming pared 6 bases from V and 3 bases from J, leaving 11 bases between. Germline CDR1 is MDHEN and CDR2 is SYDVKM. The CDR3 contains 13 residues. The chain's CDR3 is CASSRDFEETQYF. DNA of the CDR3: TGTGCCAGCAGCCGGGACTTCGAAGAGACCCAGTACTTC.

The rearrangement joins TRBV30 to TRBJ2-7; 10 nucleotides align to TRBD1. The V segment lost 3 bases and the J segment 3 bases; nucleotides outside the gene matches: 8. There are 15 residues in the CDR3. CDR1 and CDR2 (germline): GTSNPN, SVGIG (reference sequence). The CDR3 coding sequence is TGTGCCTGGAGGGGGCGGGACAGGGGAATCTACGAGCAGTACTTC. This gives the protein CAWRGRDRGIYEQYF.

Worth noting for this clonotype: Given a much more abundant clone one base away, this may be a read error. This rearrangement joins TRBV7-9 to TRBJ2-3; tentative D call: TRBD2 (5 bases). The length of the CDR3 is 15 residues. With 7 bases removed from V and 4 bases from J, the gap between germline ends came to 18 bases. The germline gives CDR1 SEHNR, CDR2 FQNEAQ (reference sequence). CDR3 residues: CASNFTRFLADTQYF. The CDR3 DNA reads TGTGCCAGCAACTTTACTAGATTTCTGGCAGATACGCAGTATTTT.

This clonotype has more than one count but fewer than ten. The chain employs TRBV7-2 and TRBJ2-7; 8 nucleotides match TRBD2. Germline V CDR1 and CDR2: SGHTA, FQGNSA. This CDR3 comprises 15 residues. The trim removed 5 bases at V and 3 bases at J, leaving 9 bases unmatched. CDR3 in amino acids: CASSPQAGEIYEQYF. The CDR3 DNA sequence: TGTGCCAGCAGCCCCCAAGCGGGAGAAATCTACGAGCAGTACTTC.

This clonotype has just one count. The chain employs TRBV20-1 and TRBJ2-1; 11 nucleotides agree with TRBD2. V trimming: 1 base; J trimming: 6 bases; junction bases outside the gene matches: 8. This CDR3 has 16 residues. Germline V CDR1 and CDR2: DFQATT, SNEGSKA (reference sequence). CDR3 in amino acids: CSARVASGRRSNEQFF. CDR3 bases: TGCAGTGCTAGAGTGGCTAGCGGGAGGAGGTCCAATGAGCAGTTCTTC.

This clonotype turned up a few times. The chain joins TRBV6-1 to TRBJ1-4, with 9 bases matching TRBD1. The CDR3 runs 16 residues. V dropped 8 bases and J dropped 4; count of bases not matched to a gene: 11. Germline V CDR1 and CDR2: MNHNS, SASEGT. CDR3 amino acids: CASRIGGTGYNEKLFF. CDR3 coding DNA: TGTGCCAGCCGGATTGGGGGGACAGGGTATAATGAAAAACTGTTTTTT.

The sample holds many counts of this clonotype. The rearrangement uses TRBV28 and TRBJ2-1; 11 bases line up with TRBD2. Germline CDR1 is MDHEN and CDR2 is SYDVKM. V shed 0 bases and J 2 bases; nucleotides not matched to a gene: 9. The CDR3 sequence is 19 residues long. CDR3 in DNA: TGTGCCAGCAGTTTATGGACTAGCGGGATCCCCGGGGCCTACAATGAGCAGTTCTTC. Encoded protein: CASSLWTSGIPGAYNEQFF. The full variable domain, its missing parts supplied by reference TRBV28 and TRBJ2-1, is DVKVTQSSRYLVKRTGEKVFLECVQDMDHENMFWYRQDPGLGLRLIYFSYDVKMKEKGDIPEGYSVSREKKERFSLILESASTNQTSMYLCASSLWTSGIPGAYNEQFFGPGTRLTVL.

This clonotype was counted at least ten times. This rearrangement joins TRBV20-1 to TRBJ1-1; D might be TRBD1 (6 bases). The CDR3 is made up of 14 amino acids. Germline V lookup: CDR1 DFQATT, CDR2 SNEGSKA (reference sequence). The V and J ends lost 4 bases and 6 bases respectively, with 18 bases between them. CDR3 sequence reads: CSATTTGGGSEAFF. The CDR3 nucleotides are TGCAGTGCTACCACCACTGGGGGCGGGTCTGAAGCTTTCTTT.